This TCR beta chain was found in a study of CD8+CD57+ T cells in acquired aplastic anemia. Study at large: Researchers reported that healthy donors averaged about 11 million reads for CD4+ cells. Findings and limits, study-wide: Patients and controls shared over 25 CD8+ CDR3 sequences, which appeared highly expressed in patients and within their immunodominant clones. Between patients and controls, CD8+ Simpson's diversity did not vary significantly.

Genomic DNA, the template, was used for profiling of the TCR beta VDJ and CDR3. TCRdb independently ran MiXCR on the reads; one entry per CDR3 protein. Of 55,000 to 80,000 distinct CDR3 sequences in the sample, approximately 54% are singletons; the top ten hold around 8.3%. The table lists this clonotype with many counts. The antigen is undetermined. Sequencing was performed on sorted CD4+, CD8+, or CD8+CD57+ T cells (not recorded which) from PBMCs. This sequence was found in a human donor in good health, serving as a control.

The CDR3 loop is CASSLAGGGFYNEQFF. The CDR3 DNA reads as TGTGCCAGCAGCTTAGCCGGCGGGGGGTTTTACAATGAGCAGTTCTTC. The chain couples TRBV7-9 to TRBJ2-1; 8 bases align to TRBD2. The ends lost 0 bases at V and 4 bases at J; junction bases unmatched: 5. Germline CDR1 is SEHNR and CDR2 is FQNEAQ (reference sequence). The CDR3 runs to 16 residues. Supplemented by reference TRBV7-9 and TRBJ2-1, the full variable domain reads DTGVSQNPRHKITKRGQNVTFRCDPISEHNRLYWYRQTLGQGPEFLTYFQNEAQLEKSRLLSDRFSAERPKGSFSTLEIQRTEQGDSAMYLCASSLAGGGFYNEQFFGPGTRLTVL.